One and the same sample provided the 2 T cell receptor beta chains below, sequenced in a study of T cell changes during pregnancy in multiple sclerosis. The assay was immunoSEQ multiplex PCR, and TCRdb's table has in-frame clones only and misses some. The repertoire consists of 37,000 or so clones, with about 94% occurring once and the leading ten covering about 1.8%. Material: peripheral blood, obtained in the third trimester of pregnancy. The receptors derive from a female donor with multiple sclerosis, enrolled in a pregnancy study.

A single count supports this clone. The V and J genes are TRBV11-2 and TRBJ2-5; 7 nucleotides agree with TRBD1. This CDR3 has 15 residues. Per the germline V gene, CDR1 is SGHAT and CDR2 is FQNNGV. Trimming at V came to 2 bases and at J to 6 bases, leaving 9 bases not matched to a gene. For the CDR3, the DNA is TGTGCCAGCAGCTTAAGGGCCGACAGGGTTCAGACCCAGTACTTC. This sequence encodes CASSLRADRVQTQYF. The complete variable domain, with remaining parts taken from reference TRBV11-2 and TRBJ2-5, reads EAGVAQSPRYKIIEKRQSVAFWCNPISGHATLYWYQQILGQGPKLLIQFQNNGVVDDSQLPKDRFSAERLKGVDSTLKIQPAKLEDSAVYLCASSLRADRVQTQYFGPGTRLLVL.

This clone has a single count. The chain carries TRBV7-9 and TRBJ2-7; 7 nucleotides align to TRBD1. The CDR3 runs to 14 residues. Germline V lookup: CDR1 SEHNR, CDR2 FQNEAQ (reference sequence). With 1 base clipped from V and 4 bases from J, the junction kept 4 bases outside the gene matches. As DNA, the CDR3 is TGTGCCAGCAGCTTAGTTGGCAGGGGGTACGAGCAGTACTTC. This gives the protein CASSLVGRGYEQYF.